This T cell receptor (beta chain) was identified during a study of T cells in Graves' hyperthyroidism and ophthalmopathy. For this clonotype: Its antigen is undetermined.

Each diagnosis drew on symptoms, thyroxine, TRAb, thyroid ultrasound and orbital computed tomography findings. The PBMCs were taken from under 12 ml of fresh peripheral blood. The CDR3 regions of TCR beta were amplified from RNA transcripts. The TCR CDR3 first-round RT-PCR relied on the HTBI primer set. TCRdb called the multiplex PCR reads again in MiXCR, with one record for every CDR3 protein. The sample shows fewer than 400,000 distinct CDR3 sequences, around a sixth of them seen only once. There are 14 residues in the CDR3. Germline CDR1 and CDR2: DFQATT and SNEGSKA (reference sequence). J lost 7 bases, V lost 5 bases, and 12 bases had no gene match. Study-wide results and caveats: Researchers found most expanded thyroid clonotypes above 0.001 in blood as well.

The clonotype comes from a man aged 30-40 years with Graves' hyperthyroidism. J is TRBJ2-7 and V is TRBV20-1; 9 bases align to TRBD2. Sample: blood. CDR3 DNA: TGCAGTGCTCCCAAGACTAGCGGTACGAGAGAGCAGTACTTC. Translation: CSAPKTSGTREQYF.